A selection of T cell receptor beta chains follows, all from one sample in a study of CD8 T cells in Susac syndrome. TCRdb reprocessed the immunoSEQ multiplex PCR reads via MiXCR and lists one record per CDR3 protein. The sample yields a few hundred thousand distinct CDR3 sequences, about 90% seen once. The sample was CD4+ T cells from PBMCs. Every receptor here comes from a human donor with multiple sclerosis. Both conserved end residues are part of each CDR3. D genes are given only for firm matches. Size is stated for part of the rows, as once, few or many counts, or as a class when the clone is expanded.

clone_size: NA; j_call: TRBJ2-5; v_call: TRBV5-4; d_call: TRBD2; cdr3_nt: TGTGCCAGCACCCCCACTGGGGGGGTAGGAGAGACCCAGTACTTC; cdr3_aa: CASTPTGGVGETQYF
clone_size: NA; j_call: TRBJ2-5; v_call: TRBV14; d_call: NA; cdr3_nt: TGTGCCAGCAGCCGAGGACTCCTCCAAGAGACCCAGTACTTC; cdr3_aa: CASSRGLLQETQYF
clone_size: once; j_call: TRBJ1-2; v_call: TRBV6-2/TRBV6-3; d_call: NA; cdr3_nt: TGTGCCAGCAGTTACCAGTGGTCTGGCTACACCTTC; cdr3_aa: CASSYQWSGYTF
clone_size: NA; j_call: TRBJ2-2; v_call: TRBV7-2; d_call: TRBD2; cdr3_nt: TGTGCCAGCAGCATTAGCGGGGGGCCTCCCGGGGAGCTGTTTTTT; cdr3_aa: CASSISGGPPGELFF
clone_size: NA; j_call: TRBJ2-1; v_call: TRBV25-1; d_call: TRBD2; cdr3_nt: TGTGCCAGCAGTGAATATGGGCGGGAGGGCTCCTACAATGAGCAGTTCTTC; cdr3_aa: CASSEYGREGSYNEQFF
clone_size: NA; j_call: TRBJ2-3; v_call: TRBV30; d_call: TRBD2; cdr3_nt: TGTGCTACTAGCGGGGTTGGGACAGATACGCAGTATTTT; cdr3_aa: CATSGVGTDTQYF
clone_size: once; j_call: TRBJ1-1; v_call: TRBV7-2; d_call: NA; cdr3_nt: TGTGCCAGCAGCTTAGCCCGAGAAGCTTTCTTT; cdr3_aa: CASSLAREAFF
clone_size: few; j_call: TRBJ1-5; v_call: TRBV5-4; d_call: NA; cdr3_nt: TGTGCCAGCAGCTTGGGACAAGATCAGCCCCAGCATTTT; cdr3_aa: CASSLGQDQPQHF
clone_size: NA; j_call: TRBJ2-5; v_call: TRBV7-9; d_call: TRBD1; cdr3_nt: TGTGCCAGCAGGACCACAGGGGGACCCTCGTGGACCCAGTACTTC; cdr3_aa: CASRTTGGPSWTQYF
clone_size: NA; j_call: TRBJ2-5; v_call: TRBV5-1; d_call: NA; cdr3_nt: TGCGCCAGCAGCCCCCGAGAGGGGCGAGAGACCCAGTACTTC; cdr3_aa: CASSPREGRETQYF
clone_size: NA; j_call: TRBJ1-5; v_call: TRBV6-2/TRBV6-3; d_call: NA; cdr3_nt: TGTGCCAGCAGTTATTGGGATCAGCCCCAGCATTTT; cdr3_aa: CASSYWDQPQHF
clone_size: NA; j_call: TRBJ2-1; v_call: TRBV5-1; d_call: TRBD2; cdr3_nt: TGCGCCAGCAGCTTGGGCGGGGGGGCACTCAATGAGCAGTTCTTC; cdr3_aa: CASSLGGGALNEQFF
clone_size: NA; j_call: TRBJ2-7; v_call: TRBV11-3; d_call: NA; cdr3_nt: TGTGCCAGCAGCTTACAAGAGGTGGAAGTCGGCGAGCAGTACTTC; cdr3_aa: CASSLQEVEVGEQYF
clone_size: NA; j_call: TRBJ2-1; v_call: TRBV7-2; d_call: NA; cdr3_nt: TGTGCCAGCAGCCCCTATATAACTAATGAGCAGTTCTTC; cdr3_aa: CASSPYITNEQFF
clone_size: once; j_call: TRBJ2-5; v_call: TRBV20-1; d_call: TRBD2; cdr3_nt: TGCAGTGCTAGGTCCTCTAGCGGCCCAACTGAGACCCAGTACTTC; cdr3_aa: CSARSSSGPTETQYF
clone_size: once; j_call: TRBJ1-3; v_call: TRBV4-2; d_call: TRBD1; cdr3_nt: TGTGCCAGCAGCCAATCCCGACAGGGCTCTGGAAACACCATATATTTT; cdr3_aa: CASSQSRQGSGNTIYF
clone_size: NA; j_call: TRBJ2-1; v_call: TRBV20-1; d_call: TRBD2; cdr3_nt: TGCAGTGCTAGAGACTTTAGCGGGAGGGCCTACAATGAGCAGTTCTTC; cdr3_aa: CSARDFSGRAYNEQFF
clone_size: NA; j_call: TRBJ2-6; v_call: TRBV7-9; d_call: TRBD1; cdr3_nt: TGTGCCAGCAGCCCACAACCGGGACAGGGCTTGGGCGGGGCCAACGTCCTGACTTTC; cdr3_aa: CASSPQPGQGLGGANVLTF
clone_size: NA; j_call: TRBJ2-5; v_call: TRBV6-6; d_call: NA; cdr3_nt: TGTGCCAGCGGCTCGGAGGGGGAGACCCAGTACTTC; cdr3_aa: CASGSEGETQYF
clone_size: NA; j_call: TRBJ1-2; v_call: TRBV3-1; d_call: NA; cdr3_nt: TGTGCCAGCAGCCAAGCGAGCTTAGAGAACTATGGCTACACCTTC; cdr3_aa: CASSQASLENYGYTF